The T cell receptor (beta chain) described here comes from a study of T cell responses to AZD1222 COVID-19 vaccine. The CDR3 loop spans 14 amino acids. Trimming took 6 bases from V and 5 from J, leaving 16 bases between them. Germline CDR1 is SQVTM and CDR2 is ANQGSEA. Comments on this clone: The antigen remains undetermined.

The method was immunoSEQ multiplex PCR; TCRdb's version includes in-frame clones alone and lacks a portion of them. The table shows about 160,000 clones, with about 91% occurring only once. General study findings and limits: Every sample of the repertoires postdated the peak T cell response. Across the whole spike, CD4 TCRs peaked at regions 160-218 and 743-854.

The source material was peripheral blood, sampled 28 days after the second AZD1222 dose. The receptor's source is an adult who received the AZD1222 COVID-19 vaccine. This chain uses TRBV29-1 with TRBJ1-4; maybe TRBD1 (5 bases). CDR3 DNA: TGCAGCGTATTTGAAACAGGCGGCAATGAAAAACTGTTTTTT. Residues: CSVFETGGNEKLFF.